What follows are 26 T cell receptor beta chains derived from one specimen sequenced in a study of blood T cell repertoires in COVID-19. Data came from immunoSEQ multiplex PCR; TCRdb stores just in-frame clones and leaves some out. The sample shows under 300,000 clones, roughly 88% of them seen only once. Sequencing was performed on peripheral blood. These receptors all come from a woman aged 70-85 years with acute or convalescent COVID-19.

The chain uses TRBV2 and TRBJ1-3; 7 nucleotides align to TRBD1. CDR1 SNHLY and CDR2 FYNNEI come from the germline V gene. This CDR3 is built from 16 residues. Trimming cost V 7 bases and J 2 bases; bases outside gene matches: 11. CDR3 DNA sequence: TGTGCCAGCACCGGGGACAGAGGTTTCACTGGAAACACCATATATTTT. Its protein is CASTGDRGFTGNTIYF.

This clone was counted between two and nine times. This chain's CDR3 is CASKSRVNTEAFF. The CDR3 bases are TGTGCCAGTAAAAGCAGGGTGAACACTGAAGCTTTCTTT. V gene TRBV19 combines with J gene TRBJ1-1, with a weak D call TRBD1 (5 bases). V lost 7 bases and J lost 0, with 9 bases in between. The V gene's germline CDR1 is LNHDA and CDR2 SQIVND (reference sequence). This CDR3 region has 13 residues.

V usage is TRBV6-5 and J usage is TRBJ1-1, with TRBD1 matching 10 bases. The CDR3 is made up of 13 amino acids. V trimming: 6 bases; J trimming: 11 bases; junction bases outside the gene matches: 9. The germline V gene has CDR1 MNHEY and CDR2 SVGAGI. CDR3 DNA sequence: TGTGCCAGCAGACCGACAGGGGGCGATTGGGCTTTCTTT. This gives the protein CASRPTGGDWAFF.

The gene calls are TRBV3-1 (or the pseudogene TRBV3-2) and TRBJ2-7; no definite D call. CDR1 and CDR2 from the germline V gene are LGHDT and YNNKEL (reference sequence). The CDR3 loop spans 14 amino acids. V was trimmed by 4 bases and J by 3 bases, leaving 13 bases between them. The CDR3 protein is CASSPRVARYEQYF. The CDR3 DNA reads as TGTGCCAGCAGCCCCCGGGTGGCGCGCTACGAGCAGTACTTC.

The chain's CDR3 is CASSSLPLSTMNTEAFF. Here the CDR3 DNA reads TGCGCCAGCAGCTCCCTACCCTTATCGACTATGAACACTGAAGCTTTCTTT. V usage is TRBV5-1 and J usage is TRBJ1-1; D not certain. Germline V gene data show CDR1 as SGHRS and CDR2 as YFSETQ. V was clipped by 3 bases and J by 0 bases, with 18 bases between them. The CDR3 loop spans 17 amino acids.

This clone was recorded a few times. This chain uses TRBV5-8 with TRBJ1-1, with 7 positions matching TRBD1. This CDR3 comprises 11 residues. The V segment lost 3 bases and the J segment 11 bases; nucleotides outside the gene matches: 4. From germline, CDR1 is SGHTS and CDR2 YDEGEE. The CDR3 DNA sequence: TGTGCCAGCAGCTCCACAGGGGTGGCTTTCTTT. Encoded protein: CASSSTGVAFF.

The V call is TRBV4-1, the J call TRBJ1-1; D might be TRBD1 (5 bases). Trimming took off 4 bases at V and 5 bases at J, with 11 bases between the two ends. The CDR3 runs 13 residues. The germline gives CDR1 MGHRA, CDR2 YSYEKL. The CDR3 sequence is CASSPPGETEAFF. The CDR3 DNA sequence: TGCGCCAGCAGCCCTCCGGGGGAGACTGAAGCTTTCTTT.

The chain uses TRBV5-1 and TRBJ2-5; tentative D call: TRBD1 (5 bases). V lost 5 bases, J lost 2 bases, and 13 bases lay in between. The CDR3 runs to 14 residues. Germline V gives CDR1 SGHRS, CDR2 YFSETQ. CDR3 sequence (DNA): TGCGCCAGCAGTTTGCCGGACAAACAAGAGACCCAGTACTTC. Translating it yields CASSLPDKQETQYF.

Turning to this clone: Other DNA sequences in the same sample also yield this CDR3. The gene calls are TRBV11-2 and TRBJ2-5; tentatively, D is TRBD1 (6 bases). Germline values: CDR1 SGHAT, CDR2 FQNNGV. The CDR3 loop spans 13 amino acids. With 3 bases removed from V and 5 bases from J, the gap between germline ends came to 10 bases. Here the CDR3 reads CASSFQGRETQYF. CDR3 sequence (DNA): TGTGCCAGCAGCTTTCAGGGGCGGGAGACCCAGTACTTC. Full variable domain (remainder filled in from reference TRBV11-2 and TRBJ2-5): EAGVAQSPRYKIIEKRQSVAFWCNPISGHATLYWYQQILGQGPKLLIQFQNNGVVDDSQLPKDRFSAERLKGVDSTLKIQPAKLEDSAVYLCASSFQGRETQYFGPGTRLLVL.

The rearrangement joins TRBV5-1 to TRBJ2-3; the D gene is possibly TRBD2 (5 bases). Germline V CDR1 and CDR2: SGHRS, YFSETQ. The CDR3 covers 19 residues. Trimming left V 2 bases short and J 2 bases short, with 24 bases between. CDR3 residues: CASSLKPISGRAFTDTQYF. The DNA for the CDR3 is TGCGCCAGCAGCTTAAAACCGATCTCTGGGCGGGCTTTCACAGATACGCAGTATTTT. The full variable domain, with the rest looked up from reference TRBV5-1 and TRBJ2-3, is KAGVTQTPRYLIKTRGQQVTLSCSPISGHRSVSWYQQTPGQGLQFLFEYFSETQRNKGNFPGRFSGRQFSNSRSEMNVSTLELGDSALYLCASSLKPISGRAFTDTQYFGPGTRLTVL.

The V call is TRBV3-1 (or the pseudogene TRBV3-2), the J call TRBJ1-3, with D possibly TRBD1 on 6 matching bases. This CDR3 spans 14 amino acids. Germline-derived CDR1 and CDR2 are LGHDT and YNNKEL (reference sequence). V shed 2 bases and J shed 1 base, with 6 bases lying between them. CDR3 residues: CASSQQGSGNTIYF. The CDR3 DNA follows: TGTGCCAGCAGCCAACAGGGGTCTGGAAACACCATATATTTT.

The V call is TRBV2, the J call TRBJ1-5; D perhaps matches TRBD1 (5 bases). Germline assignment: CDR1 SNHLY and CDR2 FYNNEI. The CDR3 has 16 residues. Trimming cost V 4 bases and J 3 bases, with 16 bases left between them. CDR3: CASSGDSRSLNQPQHF. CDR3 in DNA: TGTGCCAGCAGTGGTGACAGCCGCTCCCTCAATCAGCCCCAGCATTTT.

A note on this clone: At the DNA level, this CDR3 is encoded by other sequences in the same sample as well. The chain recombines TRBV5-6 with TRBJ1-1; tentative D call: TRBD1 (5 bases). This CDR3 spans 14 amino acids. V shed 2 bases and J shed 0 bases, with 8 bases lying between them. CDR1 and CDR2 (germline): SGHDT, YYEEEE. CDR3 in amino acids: CASSFGQLNTEAFF. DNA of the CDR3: TGTGCCAGCAGCTTTGGACAATTGAACACTGAAGCTTTCTTT.

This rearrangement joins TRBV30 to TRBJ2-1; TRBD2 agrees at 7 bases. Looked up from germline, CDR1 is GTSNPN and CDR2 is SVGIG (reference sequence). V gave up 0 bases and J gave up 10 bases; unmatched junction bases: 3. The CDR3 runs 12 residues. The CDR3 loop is CAWSVWEGEQFF. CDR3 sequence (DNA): TGTGCCTGGAGTGTCTGGGAGGGGGAGCAGTTCTTC. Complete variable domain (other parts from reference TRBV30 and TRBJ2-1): SQTIHQWPATLVQPVGSPLSLECTVEGTSNPNLYWYRQAAGRGLQLLFYSVGIGQISSEVPQNLSASRPQDRQFILSSKKLLLSDSGFYLCAWSVWEGEQFFGPGTRLTVL.

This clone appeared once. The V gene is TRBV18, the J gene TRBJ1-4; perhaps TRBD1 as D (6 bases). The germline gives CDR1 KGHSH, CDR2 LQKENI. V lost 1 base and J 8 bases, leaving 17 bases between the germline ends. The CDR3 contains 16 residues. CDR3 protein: CASSPQRGQSGEKLFF. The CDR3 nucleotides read TGTGCCAGCTCACCACAGCGGGGACAATCGGGGGAAAAACTGTTTTTT.

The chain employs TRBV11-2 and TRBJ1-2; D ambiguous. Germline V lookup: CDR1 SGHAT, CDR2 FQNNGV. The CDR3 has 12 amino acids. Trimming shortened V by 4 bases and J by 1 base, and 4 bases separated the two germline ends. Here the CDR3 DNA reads TGTGCCAGCAGCTCCTTTAACTATGGCTACACCTTC. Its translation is CASSSFNYGYTF. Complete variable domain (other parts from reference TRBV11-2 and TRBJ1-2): EAGVAQSPRYKIIEKRQSVAFWCNPISGHATLYWYQQILGQGPKLLIQFQNNGVVDDSQLPKDRFSAERLKGVDSTLKIQPAKLEDSAVYLCASSSFNYGYTFGSGTRLTVV.

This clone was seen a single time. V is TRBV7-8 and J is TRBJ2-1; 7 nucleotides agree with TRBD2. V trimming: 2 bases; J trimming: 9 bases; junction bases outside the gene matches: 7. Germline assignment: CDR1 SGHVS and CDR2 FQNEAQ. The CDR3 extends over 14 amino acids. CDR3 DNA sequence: TGTGCCAGCAGCTTAAAGGGGAGGGGCAGTGAGCAGTTCTTC. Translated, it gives CASSLKGRGSEQFF.

The CDR3 is CAWNHGISNSPLHF. The CDR3 DNA follows: TGTGCCTGGAATCACGGGATTAGTAATTCACCCCTCCACTTT. This chain connects TRBV30 to TRBJ1-6; D not certain. V lost 4 bases to trimming and J lost 6 bases, with 13 bases between them. Germline V gene data show CDR1 as GTSNPN and CDR2 as SVGIG (reference sequence). The CDR3 length is 14 residues.

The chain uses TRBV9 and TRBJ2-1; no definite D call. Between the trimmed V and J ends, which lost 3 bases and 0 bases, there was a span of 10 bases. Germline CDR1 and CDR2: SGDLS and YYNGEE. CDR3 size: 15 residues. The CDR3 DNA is TGTGCCAGCAGCGCGAGCCCTGGCTCCTACAATGAGCAGTTCTTC. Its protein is CASSASPGSYNEQFF.

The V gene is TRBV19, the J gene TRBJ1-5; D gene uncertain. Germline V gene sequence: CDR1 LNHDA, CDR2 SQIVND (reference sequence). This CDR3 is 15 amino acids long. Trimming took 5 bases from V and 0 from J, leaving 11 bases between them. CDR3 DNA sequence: TGTGCCAGTAGTCCTAGGCAGCTTAGCAATCAGCCCCAGCATTTT. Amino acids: CASSPRQLSNQPQHF.

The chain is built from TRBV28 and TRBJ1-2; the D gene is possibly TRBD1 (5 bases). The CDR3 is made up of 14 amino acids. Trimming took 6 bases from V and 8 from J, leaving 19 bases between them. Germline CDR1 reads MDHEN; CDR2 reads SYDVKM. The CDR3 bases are TGTGCCAGCAGGGGACGGGGACTATATGCCGGCTACACCTTC. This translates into CASRGRGLYAGYTF.

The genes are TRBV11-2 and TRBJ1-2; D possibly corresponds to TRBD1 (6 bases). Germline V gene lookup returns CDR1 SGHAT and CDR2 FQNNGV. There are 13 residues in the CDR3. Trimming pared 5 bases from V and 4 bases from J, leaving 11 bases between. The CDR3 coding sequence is TGTGCCAGCAGCCTTGACAGGACCTATGGCTACACCTTC. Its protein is CASSLDRTYGYTF. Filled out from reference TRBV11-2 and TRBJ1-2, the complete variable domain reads EAGVAQSPRYKIIEKRQSVAFWCNPISGHATLYWYQQILGQGPKLLIQFQNNGVVDDSQLPKDRFSAERLKGVDSTLKIQPAKLEDSAVYLCASSLDRTYGYTFGSGTRLTVV.

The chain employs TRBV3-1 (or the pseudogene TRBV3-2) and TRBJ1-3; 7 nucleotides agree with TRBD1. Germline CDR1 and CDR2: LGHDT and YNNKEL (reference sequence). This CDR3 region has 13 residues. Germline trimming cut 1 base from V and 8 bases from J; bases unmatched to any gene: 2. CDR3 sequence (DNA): TGTGCCAGCAGCCAAGGAGGGGGCTACACCATATATTTT. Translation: CASSQGGGYTIYF.

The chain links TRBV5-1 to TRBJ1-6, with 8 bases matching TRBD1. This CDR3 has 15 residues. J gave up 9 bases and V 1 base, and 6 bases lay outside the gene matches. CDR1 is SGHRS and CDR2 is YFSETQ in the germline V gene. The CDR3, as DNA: TGCGCCAGCAGCTTGAGGGACAGGTCAAGTTCACCCCTCCACTTT. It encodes CASSLRDRSSSPLHF.

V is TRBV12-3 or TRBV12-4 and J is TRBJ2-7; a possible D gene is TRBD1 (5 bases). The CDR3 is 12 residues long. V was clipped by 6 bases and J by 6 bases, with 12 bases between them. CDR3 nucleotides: TGTGCCAGCAGGATAGGGGTGGGCGAGCAGTACTTC. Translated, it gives CASRIGVGEQYF.

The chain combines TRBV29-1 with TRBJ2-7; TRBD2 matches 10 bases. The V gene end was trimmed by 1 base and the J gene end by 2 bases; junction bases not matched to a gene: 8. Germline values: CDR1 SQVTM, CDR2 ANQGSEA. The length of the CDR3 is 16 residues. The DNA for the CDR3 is TGCAGCGTTGAAGGGGGTGCTAGCGGGGGAACCTACGAGCAGTACTTC. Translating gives CSVEGGASGGTYEQYF.